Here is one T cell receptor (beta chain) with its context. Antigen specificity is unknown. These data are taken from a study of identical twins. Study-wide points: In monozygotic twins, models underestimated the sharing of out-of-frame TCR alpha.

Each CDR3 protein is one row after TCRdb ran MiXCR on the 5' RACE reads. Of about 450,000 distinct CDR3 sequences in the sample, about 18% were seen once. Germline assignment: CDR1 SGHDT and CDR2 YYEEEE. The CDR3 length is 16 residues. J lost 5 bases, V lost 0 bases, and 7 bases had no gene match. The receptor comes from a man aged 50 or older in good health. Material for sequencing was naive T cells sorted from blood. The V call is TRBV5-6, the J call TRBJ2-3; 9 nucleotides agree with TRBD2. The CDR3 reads CASSLVAGGLGDTQYF. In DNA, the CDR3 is TGTGCCAGCAGCTTGGTTGCGGGAGGGCTTGGAGATACGCAGTATTTT.